These 17 T cell receptor beta chains originate from one sample sequenced in a study of blood T cell repertoires in COVID-19 (dated by TCRdb to the early 2020s). The library was generated by the immunoSEQ multiplex PCR assay. In TCRdb, the immuneACCESS table is reduced to in-frame sequences with V and J assigned. These tables do not hold every clone; where another copy was compared, an unresolved V gene accounts for under half, and the others remain unexplained. This sample lists 150,000 to 200,000 clones; roughly 81% were detected once. Around 12% of the sample is taken by the ten largest. The material sequenced was peripheral blood. The receptors here all came from a woman older than 75 with COVID-19, enrolled during active disease.

The chain joins TRBV5-4 to TRBJ2-7; no clear D. The V gene lost 0 bases and the J gene lost 2 bases, with 9 bases spanning the gap. CDR3 size: 14 residues. Looked up from germline, CDR1 is SGHNT and CDR2 is YYREEE (reference sequence). The CDR3 DNA reads TGTGCCAGCAGCTTGGACTTTAACCCCTACGAGCAGTACTTC. It codes for CASSLDFNPYEQYF. Supplemented by reference TRBV5-4 and TRBJ2-7, the full variable domain reads ETGVTQSPTHLIKTRGQQVTLRCSSQSGHNTVSWYQQALGQGPQFIFQYYREEENGRGNFPPRFSGLQFPNYSSELNVNALELDDSALYLCASSLDFNPYEQYFGPGTRLTVT.

CDR3: CASSEALWGANTEAFF. The CDR3 DNA reads as TGTGCCAGCAGTGAAGCGCTTTGGGGCGCAAATACTGAAGCTTTCTTT. The rearrangement uses TRBV2 and TRBJ1-1; tentatively, D is TRBD1 (5 bases). Germline CDR1 SNHLY, CDR2 FYNNEI. Deletions cut 0 bases from V and 5 bases from J, with 16 bases between. The CDR3 runs 16 residues.

This rearrangement joins TRBV5-1 to TRBJ2-1, with TRBD2 as a possible D gene (5 bases). Germline V CDR1 and CDR2: SGHRS, YFSETQ. This CDR3 contains 14 residues. Trimming stripped 4 bases from V and 4 bases from J, with 12 bases between. CDR3: CASSGPREYNEQFF. CDR3 bases: TGCGCCAGCAGCGGACCACGGGAATACAATGAGCAGTTCTTC.

This rearrangement joins TRBV28 to TRBJ1-5; tentative D call: TRBD1 (5 bases). V shed 3 bases and J shed 7 bases, with 16 bases lying between them. The CDR3 covers 15 residues. Germline V lookup: CDR1 MDHEN, CDR2 SYDVKM. CDR3 sequence (DNA): TGTGCCAGCAGTTTCTTAGGGGCGGCAGGCCAGCCCCAGCATTTT. Translating gives CASSFLGAAGQPQHF.

The chain joins TRBV10-3 to TRBJ2-7, with TRBD2 matching over 11 bases. CDR1 is ENHRY, CDR2 SYGVKD, per germline. This CDR3 is 15 amino acids long. The J segment lost 4 bases and the V segment lost 0 bases, leaving 2 bases of the junction unmatched. This CDR3 is CAISESSGGVYEQYF. CDR3 DNA sequence: TGTGCCATCAGTGAGTCTAGCGGGGGGGTGTACGAGCAGTACTTC.

This clone was observed a handful of times. This chain joins TRBV10-3 and TRBJ1-1; 7 bases map to TRBD1. Germline CDR1 ENHRY, CDR2 SYGVKD. The CDR3 sequence is 13 residues long. Trimming cost V 9 bases and J 2 bases; bases outside gene matches: 6. This CDR3 reads CAMRRQGNTEAFF. The CDR3 DNA sequence: TGTGCCATGCGCCGACAGGGAAACACTGAAGCTTTCTTT.

This clone was recorded a few times. The V gene is TRBV11-3, the J gene TRBJ2-5; no firm D call. Germline values: CDR1 SGHNT, CDR2 YENEEA. Deletions cut 1 base from V and 7 bases from J, with 10 bases between. This CDR3 region has 13 residues. The CDR3 region is CASSLVPRWTQYF. The CDR3 DNA reads TGTGCCAGCAGCTTAGTTCCCCGGTGGACCCAGTACTTC.

The V and J genes are TRBV11-2 and TRBJ2-1; D may be TRBD2 (5 bases). This CDR3 is 14 amino acids long. Germline CDR1 is SGHAT and CDR2 is FQNNGV. The V and J ends lost 3 bases and 3 bases respectively, with 9 bases between them. DNA for the CDR3: TGTGCCAGCAGCTTGGACTCCTTCTACAATGAGCAGTTCTTC. Its translation: CASSLDSFYNEQFF.

The chain joins TRBV30 to TRBJ2-7; no definite D call. The germline V gene encodes CDR1 GTSNPN and CDR2 SVGIG (reference sequence). The CDR3 runs to 15 residues. Trimming shortened V by 4 bases and J by 3 bases, and 19 bases separated the two germline ends. The CDR3 DNA reads as TGTGCCTGGAACCGAAAACAGAGATCCTACTACGAGCAGTACTTC. It encodes CAWNRKQRSYYEQYF.

This clone was observed once. This rearrangement joins TRBV6-5 to TRBJ1-5, with TRBD1 identical over 10 bases. This CDR3 comprises 15 residues. V was pared by 11 bases and J by 5 bases, with 12 bases of the junction left unmatched. Germline lookup yields CDR1 MNHEY and CDR2 SVGAGI. CDR3 sequence: CAGGKDRGFYQPQHF. In nucleotides, the CDR3 is TGTGCCGGCGGAAAGGACAGGGGGTTCTATCAGCCCCAGCATTTT.

The gene calls are TRBV6-5 and TRBJ1-4; 8 nucleotides align to TRBD1. CDR1 and CDR2 from the germline V gene are MNHEY and SVGAGI. The V and J ends lost 6 bases and 8 bases, in that order; junction bases with no gene match: 11. This CDR3 contains 15 residues. The CDR3 region is CASRDRASPREKLFF. CDR3 in DNA: TGTGCCAGCAGGGACAGGGCGAGCCCCAGAGAAAAACTGTTTTTT.

This chain uses TRBV19 with TRBJ2-1, with 10 bases matching TRBD1. CDR1 LNHDA and CDR2 SQIVND come from the germline V gene (reference sequence). The CDR3 consists of 14 residues. V dropped 8 bases and J dropped 8; count of bases not matched to a gene: 9. CDR3 sequence: CASSRTGGKDEQFF. CDR3 sequence (DNA): TGTGCCAGTTCAAGGACAGGGGGAAAGGATGAGCAGTTCTTC.

The chain is built from TRBV29-1 and TRBJ2-1; TRBD2 matches at 14 bases. CDR3 size: 16 residues. Trimming cost V 4 bases and J 7 bases; bases outside gene matches: 9. Germline V gene lookup returns CDR1 SQVTM and CDR2 ANQGSEA. The CDR3 nucleotides read TGCAGCGTTGGCGGGACTAGCGGGAGTCGGGGGAATGAGCAGTTCTTC. This sequence encodes CSVGGTSGSRGNEQFF.

This sequence joins TRBV5-6 and TRBJ1-1, with D unresolved. The CDR3 sequence is 12 residues long. In germline, CDR1 is SGHDT, CDR2 YYEEEE. V lost 0 bases and J 11 bases, leaving 11 bases between the germline ends. CDR3 region: CASSLGAGEAFF. The CDR3 region has the DNA TGTGCCAGCAGCTTGGGGGCGGGAGAGGCTTTCTTT. The full variable domain, with the rest looked up from reference TRBV5-6 and TRBJ1-1, is DAGVTQSPTHLIKTRGQQVTLRCSPKSGHDTVSWYQQALGQGPQFIFQYYEEEERQRGNFPDRFSGHQFPNYSSELNVNALLLGDSALYLCASSLGAGEAFFGQGTRLTVV.

In DNA form, the CDR3 reads TGTGCCAGCACCAGGACAGGGAACACTGAAGCTTTCTTT. It translates to CASTRTGNTEAFF. J is TRBJ1-1 and V is TRBV28, with TRBD1 matching over 7 bases. The J segment lost 1 base and the V segment lost 7 bases, leaving 3 bases of the junction unmatched. Germline CDR1 and CDR2: MDHEN and SYDVKM. This CDR3 has 13 amino acids.

The chain recombines TRBV6-5 with TRBJ2-2; D unresolved. V shed 6 bases and J shed 4 bases, with 9 bases lying between them. The germline V gene has CDR1 MNHEY and CDR2 SVGAGI. The CDR3 is 13 residues long. CDR3 sequence: CASSRAPTGELFF. In DNA form, the CDR3 reads TGTGCCAGCAGCCGAGCACCCACCGGGGAGCTGTTTTTT.

This clone was counted a few times. The chain is built from TRBV5-1 and TRBJ2-7; 7 nucleotides match TRBD1. The V gene end was trimmed by 4 bases and the J gene end by 2 bases; junction bases not matched to a gene: 3. The CDR3 is 13 residues long. CDR1 is SGHRS and CDR2 is YFSETQ in the germline V gene. The CDR3 bases are TGCGCCAGCAGCCCGGGACAGACCTACGAGCAGTACTTC. Translation: CASSPGQTYEQYF.